These T cell receptor beta chains were read from a single sample in a study of blood T cell repertoires in COVID-19. Some clones are missing from TCRdb's copy, which holds only in-frame ones; the method was immunoSEQ multiplex PCR. The table includes 210,000 or so clones, roughly 85% detected once. Input material: peripheral blood. These receptors were collected from a man aged 50-59 years with COVID-19, enrolled during active disease. The CDR3 runs from the conserved cysteine through the conserved F or W. The D gene is left open where the match is weak. Only some rows state a clone size, as once, few, many or a class for expanded clones.

cdr3_aa: CASSHHTGGSNYGYTF
cdr3_nt: TGTGCCAGCAGCCATCACACAGGGGGCTCTAACTATGGCTACACCTTC
clone_size: .
j_call: TRBJ1-2
v_call: TRBV4-2
d_call: TRBD1

cdr3_aa: CASSKFQGVGELFF
cdr3_nt: TGTGCCAGCAGCAAATTCCAGGGCGTCGGGGAGCTGTTTTTT
clone_size: .
j_call: TRBJ2-2
v_call: TRBV2
d_call: .

cdr3_aa: CASSSTGIGYEKLFF
cdr3_nt: TGTGCCAGCAGTTCGACGGGAATAGGGTACGAAAAACTGTTTTTT
clone_size: .
j_call: TRBJ1-4
v_call: TRBV27
d_call: .

cdr3_aa: CASSADRGSVNEQFF
cdr3_nt: TGTGCCAGCAGCGCGGACAGGGGTTCAGTAAATGAGCAGTTCTTC
clone_size: few
j_call: TRBJ2-1
v_call: TRBV2
d_call: TRBD1

cdr3_aa: CASSYGFEAGFHIF
cdr3_nt: TGTGCCAGCAGTTACGGTTTTGAGGCGGGGTTCCACATCTTC
clone_size: .
j_call: TRBJ2-1
v_call: TRBV6-5
d_call: .

cdr3_aa: CASSQDHDRTGNEQFF
cdr3_nt: TGCGCCAGCAGCCAAGATCACGATCGGACAGGCAATGAGCAGTTCTTC
clone_size: .
j_call: TRBJ2-1
v_call: TRBV4-3
d_call: TRBD1

cdr3_aa: CASSLIQGNEQYF
cdr3_nt: TGTGCCAGCAGTTTAATACAGGGGAACGAGCAGTACTTC
clone_size: .
j_call: TRBJ2-7
v_call: TRBV6-6
d_call: TRBD1

cdr3_aa: CASRTSGGANGELFF
cdr3_nt: TGTGCCAGCAGAACTAGCGGGGGGGCGAACGGGGAGCTGTTTTTT
clone_size: .
j_call: TRBJ2-2
v_call: TRBV6-5
d_call: TRBD2

cdr3_aa: CASSFIGQGDTEAFF
cdr3_nt: TGTGCCAGCAGCTTCATTGGGCAGGGGGACACTGAAGCTTTCTTT
clone_size: once
j_call: TRBJ1-1
v_call: TRBV5-4
d_call: TRBD1

cdr3_aa: CASSSPGGGSYEQYF
cdr3_nt: TGTGCCAGCAGTTCCCCGGGAGGGGGGAGCTACGAGCAGTACTTC
clone_size: .
j_call: TRBJ2-7
v_call: TRBV6-6
d_call: TRBD2

cdr3_aa: CASNPGTSGGTQYF
cdr3_nt: TGTGCCAGCAACCCAGGGACTAGCGGGGGGACCCAGTACTTC
clone_size: .
j_call: TRBJ2-5
v_call: TRBV2
d_call: TRBD2

cdr3_aa: CASSDPRGGETQYF
cdr3_nt: TGTGCCAGCAGCGACCCTAGGGGTGGAGAGACCCAGTACTTC
clone_size: .
j_call: TRBJ2-5
v_call: TRBV5-6
d_call: .

cdr3_aa: CASSQDGAGGPYNEQFF
cdr3_nt: TGTGCCAGCAGCCAAGATGGGGCGGGGGGGCCCTATAATGAGCAGTTCTTC
clone_size: .
j_call: TRBJ2-1
v_call: TRBV3-1/TRBV3-2
d_call: TRBD2

cdr3_aa: CASSLEGARFYGYTF
cdr3_nt: TGTGCCAGCAGCTTAGAGGGGGCGCGTTTCTATGGCTACACCTTC
clone_size: .
j_call: TRBJ1-2
v_call: TRBV7-6
d_call: TRBD1

cdr3_aa: CASSFAGTGMHEQYF
cdr3_nt: TGTGCCAGCAGCTTCGCCGGGACAGGGATGCACGAGCAGTACTTC
clone_size: .
j_call: TRBJ2-7
v_call: TRBV7-2
d_call: TRBD1

cdr3_aa: CASSPSSVQLNTEAFF
cdr3_nt: TGTGCCAGCTCACCATCATCGGTTCAACTGAACACTGAAGCTTTCTTT
clone_size: .
j_call: TRBJ1-1
v_call: TRBV18
d_call: .

cdr3_aa: CASSLAGGAYEQYF
cdr3_nt: TGTGCCAGCAGCTTAGCGGGGGGGGCCTACGAGCAGTACTTC
clone_size: .
j_call: TRBJ2-7
v_call: TRBV7-2
d_call: TRBD2

cdr3_aa: CSASTGTSSKEQYF
cdr3_nt: TGCAGTGCCAGTACCGGGACTAGCTCAAAAGAGCAGTACTTC
clone_size: .
j_call: TRBJ2-7
v_call: TRBV20-1
d_call: TRBD2

cdr3_aa: CASSSKGSGANVLTF
cdr3_nt: TGTGCCAGCAGCTCCAAGGGGTCTGGGGCCAACGTCCTGACTTTC
clone_size: .
j_call: TRBJ2-6
v_call: TRBV7-3
d_call: .

cdr3_aa: CASSFKAGPLTDTQYF
cdr3_nt: TGTGCCAGCAGTTTTAAGGCAGGGCCCCTGACAGATACGCAGTATTTT
clone_size: once
j_call: TRBJ2-3
v_call: TRBV27
d_call: .

cdr3_aa: CAWRDRGNGNTEAFF
cdr3_nt: TGTGCCTGGAGGGACAGGGGGAACGGGAACACTGAAGCTTTCTTT
clone_size: .
j_call: TRBJ1-1
v_call: TRBV30
d_call: TRBD1

cdr3_aa: CASSPLSGGGQYF
cdr3_nt: TGTGCCAGCAGCCCCCTCTCAGGGGGAGGGCAGTACTTC
clone_size: .
j_call: TRBJ2-7
v_call: TRBV3-1/TRBV3-2
d_call: .

cdr3_aa: CATHMGGQGFFNEQFF
cdr3_nt: TGTGCCACCCATATGGGAGGACAGGGGTTCTTCAATGAGCAGTTCTTC
clone_size: .
j_call: TRBJ2-1
v_call: TRBV19
d_call: TRBD1

cdr3_aa: CASSFPIGQGDEQYF
cdr3_nt: TGTGCCAGCAGCTTTCCCATCGGACAGGGTGACGAGCAGTACTTC
clone_size: many
j_call: TRBJ2-7
v_call: TRBV5-6
d_call: TRBD1

cdr3_aa: CATGLAAYNEQFF
cdr3_nt: TGTGCCACGGGACTAGCGGCTTACAATGAGCAGTTCTTC
clone_size: .
j_call: TRBJ2-1
v_call: TRBV7-9
d_call: TRBD2

cdr3_aa: CASSLAVSQETQYF
cdr3_nt: TGTGCCAGCAGCTTAGCTGTCAGCCAAGAGACCCAGTACTTC
clone_size: .
j_call: TRBJ2-5
v_call: TRBV7-2
d_call: .

cdr3_aa: CASSTLHPDNNEKLFF
cdr3_nt: TGTGCCAGCAGCACCCTTCACCCGGACAACAATGAAAAACTGTTTTTT
clone_size: .
j_call: TRBJ1-4
v_call: TRBV21-1
d_call: .

cdr3_aa: CASSLDDYQETQYF
cdr3_nt: TGTGCCAGCAGCTTAGATGACTACCAAGAGACCCAGTACTTC
clone_size: .
j_call: TRBJ2-5
v_call: TRBV7-9
d_call: .

cdr3_aa: CASSRHGGNTEAFF
cdr3_nt: TGTGCCAGCAGTAGACACGGAGGGAACACTGAAGCTTTCTTT
clone_size: few
j_call: TRBJ1-1
v_call: TRBV6-2/TRBV6-3
d_call: .

cdr3_aa: CSVARSGEQYF
cdr3_nt: TGCAGCGTTGCCCGGAGTGGCGAGCAGTACTTC
clone_size: few
j_call: TRBJ2-7
v_call: TRBV29-1
d_call: .

cdr3_aa: CASSLNRNYGYTF
cdr3_nt: TGTGCCAGCAGTTTGAACAGGAACTATGGCTACACCTTC
clone_size: once
j_call: TRBJ1-2
v_call: TRBV12-3/TRBV12-4
d_call: .

cdr3_aa: CASSLMGRYEQYF
cdr3_nt: TGTGCCAGCAGCCTGATGGGCAGATACGAGCAGTACTTC
clone_size: .
j_call: TRBJ2-7
v_call: TRBV7-3
d_call: .

cdr3_aa: CASSEIPQATNEKLFF
cdr3_nt: TGTGCCAGCAGCGAAATCCCGCAGGCAACTAATGAAAAACTGTTTTTT
clone_size: .
j_call: TRBJ1-4
v_call: TRBV3-1/TRBV3-2
d_call: .

cdr3_aa: CSVVYAGTGYEQYF
cdr3_nt: TGCAGCGTTGTGTATGCAGGGACAGGGTACGAGCAGTACTTC
clone_size: .
j_call: TRBJ2-7
v_call: TRBV29-1
d_call: TRBD1

cdr3_aa: CASSQGYRGSGANVLTF
cdr3_nt: TGTGCCAGCAGCCAAGGTTACAGGGGCTCTGGGGCCAACGTCCTGACTTTC
clone_size: .
j_call: TRBJ2-6
v_call: TRBV4-2
d_call: TRBD1

cdr3_aa: CASSPRYSGTSYNEQFF
cdr3_nt: TGTGCCAGCAGTCCCCGGTATAGCGGGACTTCGTACAATGAGCAGTTCTTC
clone_size: .
j_call: TRBJ2-1
v_call: TRBV6-6
d_call: TRBD2

cdr3_aa: CATSDSQGAQPQHF
cdr3_nt: TGTGCCACCAGTGACTCACAGGGGGCTCAGCCCCAGCATTTT
clone_size: .
j_call: TRBJ1-5
v_call: TRBV24-1
d_call: TRBD1

cdr3_aa: CASSLATGQGVSYEQYF
cdr3_nt: TGTGCCAGCAGCTTAGCCACAGGACAGGGGGTCTCCTACGAGCAGTACTTC
clone_size: .
j_call: TRBJ2-7
v_call: TRBV7-8
d_call: TRBD1

cdr3_aa: CASSAGQGSGNTIYF
cdr3_nt: TGCGCCAGCAGCGCAGGACAGGGCTCTGGAAACACCATATATTTT
clone_size: .
j_call: TRBJ1-3
v_call: TRBV5-1
d_call: TRBD1

cdr3_aa: CASSGRQGQPQHF
cdr3_nt: TGTGCCAGCAGTGGTAGACAGGGCCAGCCCCAGCATTTT
clone_size: .
j_call: TRBJ1-5
v_call: TRBV2
d_call: TRBD1

cdr3_aa: CASSLEGTGRAEQYF
cdr3_nt: TGTGCCAGCAGCTTAGAAGGGACAGGGCGGGCCGAGCAGTACTTC
clone_size: .
j_call: TRBJ2-7
v_call: TRBV11-1
d_call: TRBD1

cdr3_aa: CAISGTSGGREQYF
cdr3_nt: TGTGCCATCAGCGGGACTAGCGGGGGCCGCGAGCAGTACTTC
clone_size: .
j_call: TRBJ2-7
v_call: TRBV10-3
d_call: TRBD2

cdr3_aa: CASSPGTVNSPLHF
cdr3_nt: TGCGCCAGCAGCCCCGGGACAGTTAATTCACCCCTCCACTTT
clone_size: .
j_call: TRBJ1-6
v_call: TRBV5-1
d_call: TRBD1

cdr3_aa: CASSTTGLTDTQYF
cdr3_nt: TGTGCCAGCAGCACTACAGGGTTGACAGATACGCAGTATTTT
clone_size: .
j_call: TRBJ2-3
v_call: TRBV11-1
d_call: .

cdr3_aa: CASSRGQFANTGELFF
cdr3_nt: TGTGCCAGCTCACGCGGACAGTTCGCGAACACCGGGGAGCTGTTTTTT
clone_size: once
j_call: TRBJ2-2
v_call: TRBV18
d_call: .

cdr3_aa: CASSISGTGAEKLFF
cdr3_nt: TGTGCCAGCAGTATTTCCGGGACAGGGGCCGAAAAACTGTTTTTT
clone_size: .
j_call: TRBJ1-4
v_call: TRBV6-1
d_call: TRBD1

cdr3_aa: CASSTGHVSNQPQHF
cdr3_nt: TGTGCCAGTAGTACGGGACATGTTAGCAATCAGCCCCAGCATTTT
clone_size: .
j_call: TRBJ1-5
v_call: TRBV19
d_call: .

cdr3_aa: CASSPEGTLISGNTIYF
cdr3_nt: TGTGCCAGCTCACCAGAGGGTACCTTAATCTCTGGAAACACCATATATTTT
clone_size: few
j_call: TRBJ1-3
v_call: TRBV18
d_call: .

cdr3_aa: CASSLEGGLINEQFF
cdr3_nt: TGCGCCAGCAGCTTGGAAGGGGGCTTAATCAATGAGCAGTTCTTC
clone_size: .
j_call: TRBJ2-1
v_call: TRBV5-1
d_call: TRBD1

cdr3_aa: CASSDRARNGYTF
cdr3_nt: TGTGCCAGCAGCGACAGGGCGAGGAATGGCTACACCTTC
clone_size: .
j_call: TRBJ1-2
v_call: TRBV12-3/TRBV12-4
d_call: TRBD1

cdr3_aa: CASSGTPGQGRRDTQYF
cdr3_nt: TGTGCCAGCAGTGGGACCCCTGGACAGGGGCGGCGAGATACGCAGTATTTT
clone_size: once
j_call: TRBJ2-3
v_call: TRBV2
d_call: TRBD1

cdr3_aa: CASSEPGIETQYF
cdr3_nt: TGCGCCAGCAGTGAGCCGGGGATAGAGACCCAGTACTTC
clone_size: once
j_call: TRBJ2-5
v_call: TRBV10-1
d_call: .

cdr3_aa: CASSPPSLAGVRYEQYF
cdr3_nt: TGTGCCAGCAGTCCACCCTCCCTAGCGGGGGTTCGCTACGAGCAGTACTTC
clone_size: .
j_call: TRBJ2-7
v_call: TRBV6-6
d_call: TRBD2

cdr3_aa: CAWSVGTKISYEQYF
cdr3_nt: TGTGCCTGGAGTGTAGGGACTAAAATCTCCTACGAGCAGTACTTC
clone_size: .
j_call: TRBJ2-7
v_call: TRBV30
d_call: TRBD2

cdr3_aa: CASSQRQGANYGYTF
cdr3_nt: TGCGCCAGCAGCCAAAGACAGGGCGCAAACTATGGCTACACCTTC
clone_size: few
j_call: TRBJ1-2
v_call: TRBV4-1
d_call: TRBD1

cdr3_aa: CASSPLGQGVGGYTF
cdr3_nt: TGTGCCAGCAGCCCATTGGGACAGGGGGTTGGTGGCTACACCTTC
clone_size: .
j_call: TRBJ1-2
v_call: TRBV7-8
d_call: TRBD1